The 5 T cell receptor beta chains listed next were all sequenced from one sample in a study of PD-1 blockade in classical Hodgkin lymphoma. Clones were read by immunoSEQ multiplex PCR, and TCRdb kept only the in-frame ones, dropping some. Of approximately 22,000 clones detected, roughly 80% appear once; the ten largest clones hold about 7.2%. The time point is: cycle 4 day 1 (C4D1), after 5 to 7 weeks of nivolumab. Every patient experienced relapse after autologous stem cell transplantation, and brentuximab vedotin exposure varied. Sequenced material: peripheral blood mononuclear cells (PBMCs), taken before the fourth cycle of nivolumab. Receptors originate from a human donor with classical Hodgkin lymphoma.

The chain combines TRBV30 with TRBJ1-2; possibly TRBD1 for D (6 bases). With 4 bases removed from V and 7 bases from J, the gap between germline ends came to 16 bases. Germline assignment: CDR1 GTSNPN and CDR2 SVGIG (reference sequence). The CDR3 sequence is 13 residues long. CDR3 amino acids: CAWIKKQGSGYTF. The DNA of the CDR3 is TGTGCCTGGATAAAAAAACAGGGAAGTGGCTACACCTTC.

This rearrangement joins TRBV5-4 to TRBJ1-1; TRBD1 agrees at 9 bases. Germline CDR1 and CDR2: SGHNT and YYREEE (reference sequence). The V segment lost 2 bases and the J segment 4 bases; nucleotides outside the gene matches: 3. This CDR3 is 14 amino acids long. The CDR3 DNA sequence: TGTGCCAGCAGCTTACAGACAGGGGGCACTGAAGCTTTCTTT. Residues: CASSLQTGGTEAFF.

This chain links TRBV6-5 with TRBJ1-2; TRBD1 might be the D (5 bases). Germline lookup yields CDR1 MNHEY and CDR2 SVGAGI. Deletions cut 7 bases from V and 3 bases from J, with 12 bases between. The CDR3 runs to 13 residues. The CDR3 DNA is TGTGCCAGCATGGGGGGGTCAGACTATGGCTACACCTTC. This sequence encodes CASMGGSDYGYTF.

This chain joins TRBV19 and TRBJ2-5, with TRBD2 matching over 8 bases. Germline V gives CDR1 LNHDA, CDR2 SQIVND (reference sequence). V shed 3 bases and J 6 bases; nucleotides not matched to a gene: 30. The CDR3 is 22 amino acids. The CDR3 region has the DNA TGTGCCAGTAGTATGCTCCTCTGGGGCGGCAGCGGGAGTGGTGGTACATCAAAGACCCAGTACTTC. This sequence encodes CASSMLLWGGSGSGGTSKTQYF. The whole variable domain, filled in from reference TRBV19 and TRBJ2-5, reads DGGITQSPKYLFRKEGQNVTLSCEQNLNHDAMYWYRQDPGQGLRLIYYSQIVNDFQKGDIAEGYSVSREKKESFPLTVTSAQKNPTAFYLCASSMLLWGGSGSGGTSKTQYFGPGTRLLVL.

The CDR3 nucleotides are TGCGCCAGCAGTCAATCCCCCCATGGAAACATTCAGTACTTC. It translates to CASSQSPHGNIQYF. V and J are TRBV23-1 and TRBJ2-4; unclear D gene. TRBV23-1 is recorded as an ORF, its role being uncertain. This CDR3 comprises 14 residues. V lost 0 bases to trimming and J lost 6 bases, with 9 bases between them.